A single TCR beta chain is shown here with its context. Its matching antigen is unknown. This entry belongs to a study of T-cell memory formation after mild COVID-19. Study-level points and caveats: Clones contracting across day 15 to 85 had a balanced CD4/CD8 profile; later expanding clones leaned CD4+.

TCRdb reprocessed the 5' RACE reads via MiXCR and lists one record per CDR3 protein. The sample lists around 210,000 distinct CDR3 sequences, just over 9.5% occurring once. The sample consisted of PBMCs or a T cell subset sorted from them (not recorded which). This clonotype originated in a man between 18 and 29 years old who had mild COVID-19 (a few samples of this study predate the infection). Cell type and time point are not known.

CDR3 sequence reads: CASSDSRAADIQYF. The DNA for the CDR3 is TGTGCCAGCAGCGATTCCCGGGCCGCCGACATTCAGTACTTC. This chain uses TRBV11-1 with TRBJ2-4; D is undetermined. This CDR3 comprises 14 residues. In germline, CDR1 is SGHAT, CDR2 FQDESV (reference sequence). Deletions cut 5 bases from V and 8 bases from J, with 16 bases between.